The rows below give T cell receptor beta chains drawn from one sample of a study of cytotoxic CD8 clonotypes in ibrutinib-treated CLL. Only in-frame clones appear in the TCRdb table, and some are missing; sequencing was by immunoSEQ multiplex PCR. In the table there are hundreds of thousands of clones, less than 75% of which are singletons. This material consisted of PBMCs, taken after 24 months of ibrutinib treatment. These receptors all stem from a human donor with chronic lymphocytic leukemia. The CDR3 runs from the conserved cysteine through the conserved F or W. D genes are given only for firm matches. The size entry is marked missing in some rows and otherwise reads once, few, many or a size class.

abundance: -; j_gene: TRBJ1-2; d_gene: -; v_gene: TRBV7-6; CDR3aa: CASSFSGNNYGYTF; CDR3nt: TGTGCCAGCAGCTTTTCAGGGAATAACTATGGCTACACCTTC
abundance: -; j_gene: TRBJ2-7; d_gene: -; v_gene: TRBV19; CDR3aa: CASSIDLGSWEYEQYF; CDR3nt: TGTGCCAGTAGTATAGACCTCGGGAGTTGGGAATACGAGCAGTACTTC
abundance: -; j_gene: TRBJ2-1; d_gene: -; v_gene: TRBV15; CDR3aa: CATSRVGDEQFF; CDR3nt: TGTGCCACCAGCAGAGTAGGGGATGAGCAGTTCTTC
abundance: -; j_gene: TRBJ2-7; d_gene: TRBD2; v_gene: TRBV7-9; CDR3aa: CASSSTSGRIYEQYF; CDR3nt: TGTGCCAGCAGCTCCACTAGCGGGAGAATCTACGAGCAGTACTTC
abundance: -; j_gene: TRBJ2-7; d_gene: -; v_gene: TRBV20-1; CDR3aa: CSATLADEQYF; CDR3nt: TGCAGTGCTACCCTAGCCGACGAGCAGTACTTC
abundance: -; j_gene: TRBJ2-2; d_gene: TRBD2; v_gene: TRBV7-6; CDR3aa: CASSPRGGTGELFF; CDR3nt: TGTGCCAGCAGCCCCCGGGGGGGCACCGGGGAGCTGTTTTTT
abundance: -; j_gene: TRBJ2-3; d_gene: -; v_gene: TRBV25-1; CDR3aa: CASSSAGGTDTQYF; CDR3nt: TGTGCCAGCAGCTCGGCTGGGGGCACAGATACGCAGTATTTT
abundance: -; j_gene: TRBJ2-1; d_gene: TRBD2; v_gene: TRBV20-1; CDR3aa: CSALFRDYLFF; CDR3nt: TGCAGTGCTTTATTCCGGGACTATTTATTCTTC
abundance: few; j_gene: TRBJ2-7; d_gene: TRBD2; v_gene: TRBV5-1; CDR3aa: CASSSLAGVEEQYF; CDR3nt: TGCGCCAGCAGCTCCTTGGCGGGAGTGGAAGAGCAGTACTTC
abundance: -; j_gene: TRBJ2-7; d_gene: -; v_gene: TRBV9; CDR3aa: CASSARAAQFDEQYF; CDR3nt: TGTGCCAGCAGCGCCCGGGCGGCCCAGTTTGACGAGCAGTACTTC
abundance: -; j_gene: TRBJ2-7; d_gene: -; v_gene: TRBV9; CDR3aa: CASSVEEGSYEQYF; CDR3nt: TGTGCCAGCAGCGTAGAGGAGGGTTCCTACGAGCAGTACTTC
abundance: -; j_gene: TRBJ1-1; d_gene: -; v_gene: TRBV28; CDR3aa: CASSLLGGGNEAEAFF; CDR3nt: TGTGCCAGCAGTTTATTAGGGGGGGGAAATGAAGCTGAAGCTTTCTTT
abundance: -; j_gene: TRBJ2-3; d_gene: -; v_gene: TRBV15; CDR3aa: CATSRERVDTQYF; CDR3nt: TGTGCCACCAGCAGAGAAAGGGTAGATACGCAGTATTTT
abundance: -; j_gene: TRBJ2-1; d_gene: -; v_gene: TRBV29-1; CDR3aa: CSVETVSYNEQFF; CDR3nt: TGCAGCGTTGAAACAGTCTCCTACAATGAGCAGTTCTTC
abundance: few; j_gene: TRBJ1-2; d_gene: -; v_gene: TRBV28; CDR3aa: CASSLETTIYGYTF; CDR3nt: TGTGCCAGCAGCCTCGAGACGACAATCTATGGCTACACCTTC
abundance: -; j_gene: TRBJ2-7; d_gene: TRBD2; v_gene: TRBV7-8; CDR3aa: CASSFSGRIYEQYF; CDR3nt: TGTGCCAGCAGCTTTAGCGGGAGGATCTACGAGCAGTACTTC
abundance: few; j_gene: TRBJ2-5; d_gene: TRBD1; v_gene: TRBV5-1; CDR3aa: CASSATGEETQYF; CDR3nt: TGCGCCAGCAGCGCAACAGGGGAGGAGACCCAGTACTTC
abundance: -; j_gene: TRBJ2-3; d_gene: -; v_gene: TRBV25-1; CDR3aa: CASKSAYTDTQYF; CDR3nt: TGTGCCAGCAAGTCAGCGTACACAGATACGCAGTATTTT
abundance: -; j_gene: TRBJ1-1; d_gene: TRBD1; v_gene: TRBV5-6; CDR3aa: CASSLWDSEAFF; CDR3nt: TGTGCCAGCAGCCTCTGGGACAGTGAAGCTTTCTTT
abundance: -; j_gene: TRBJ2-3; d_gene: TRBD1; v_gene: TRBV15; CDR3aa: CATRPRGRDRDTDTQYF; CDR3nt: TGTGCCACCAGACCCCGGGGTCGGGACAGGGACACAGATACGCAGTATTTT
abundance: -; j_gene: TRBJ2-6; d_gene: -; v_gene: TRBV5-6; CDR3aa: CASSWGTGSGAGANVLTF; CDR3nt: TGTGCCAGCAGCTGGGGCACTGGGTCTGGGGCTGGGGCCAACGTCCTGACTTTC
abundance: -; j_gene: TRBJ2-7; d_gene: -; v_gene: TRBV5-1; CDR3aa: CASAWGPQGYEQYF; CDR3nt: TGCGCCAGCGCTTGGGGCCCCCAGGGCTACGAGCAGTACTTC
abundance: once; j_gene: TRBJ2-7; d_gene: TRBD2; v_gene: TRBV7-9; CDR3aa: CASRPAGDYEQYF; CDR3nt: TGTGCCAGCAGACCAGCGGGAGACTACGAGCAGTACTTC
abundance: -; j_gene: TRBJ2-4; d_gene: -; v_gene: TRBV21-1; CDR3aa: CASSTRTDELLAKNIQYF; CDR3nt: TGTGCCAGCAGCACGAGGACAGACGAACTACTAGCCAAAAACATTCAGTACTTC
abundance: -; j_gene: TRBJ2-7; d_gene: TRBD1; v_gene: TRBV6-5; CDR3aa: CASMSRQGSYEQYF; CDR3nt: TGTGCCAGCATGTCGCGACAGGGATCCTACGAGCAGTACTTC
abundance: -; j_gene: TRBJ2-1; d_gene: -; v_gene: TRBV30; CDR3aa: CAWSVGNEQFF; CDR3nt: TGTGCCTGGAGTGTAGGCAATGAGCAGTTCTTC
abundance: -; j_gene: TRBJ2-2; d_gene: TRBD1; v_gene: TRBV7-9; CDR3aa: CASSIRTGAGELFF; CDR3nt: TGTGCCAGCAGCATAAGGACAGGGGCCGGGGAGCTGTTTTTT
abundance: -; j_gene: TRBJ2-5; d_gene: TRBD1; v_gene: TRBV27; CDR3aa: CASSRDRGETQYF; CDR3nt: TGTGCCAGCAGCCGGGACAGGGGAGAGACCCAGTACTTC
abundance: -; j_gene: TRBJ2-3; d_gene: TRBD2; v_gene: TRBV27; CDR3aa: CASSPIAGGHTDTQYF; CDR3nt: TGTGCCAGCAGTCCCATAGCGGGAGGGCACACAGATACGCAGTATTTT